The TCR beta chain described here comes from a study of a mutant IDH1 vaccine in newly diagnosed glioma. Time point noted: week 11, during vaccination. Vaccinated patients received 300 ug of mutant IDH1 20-mer peptide per dose, with topical imiquimod. Here immunoSEQ multiplex PCR was the method, and the copy in TCRdb shows in-frame clones only, minus some. Found here are about 36,000 clones, 80% of them singletons; the top ten hold over 12%. The CDR3 runs 13 residues. V was shortened by 7 bases and J by 5 bases, with 15 bases between the two germline ends. In germline, CDR1 is SGDLS, CDR2 YYNGEE. The sample holds one count of this clone. The antigen remains unidentified.

The sequencing here drew on peripheral blood mononuclear cells (PBMCs), taken from a glioma patient whose treatment included an IDH1 peptide vaccine. The chain links TRBV9 to TRBJ2-5; D gene uncertain. The receptor was isolated from a woman between 25 and 40 years old with glioma. Some clones in this sample may be carry-over from other donors' samples. The CDR3 protein is CASGSGSGETQYF. CDR3 bases: TGTGCCAGCGGGTCCGGTTCCGGGGAGACCCAGTACTTC.